The 29 T cell receptor beta chains listed next were all sequenced from one sample in a study of T cells after yellow fever vaccination. TCRdb redid the calling of the 5' RACE reads with MiXCR, one entry per CDR3 protein. Of 150,000 to 200,000 distinct CDR3 sequences in the sample, approximately 6.2% were seen once. Sequences were derived from CD4+ T cells sorted from PBMCs, sampled on the day of the first yellow fever vaccination. The source of these receptors is a man aged 18 to 30 who received the YFV17D yellow fever vaccine.

This clonotype occurred many times. The chain joins TRBV9 to TRBJ1-2, with 8 bases that match TRBD1. V shed 3 bases and J 4 bases; nucleotides not matched to a gene: 2. The CDR3 extends over 13 amino acids. The germline gives CDR1 SGDLS, CDR2 YYNGEE. In DNA form, the CDR3 reads TGTGCCAGCAGCGAGGGACAGGCCTATGGCTACACCTTC. It encodes CASSEGQAYGYTF.

The chain is built from TRBV7-2 and TRBJ1-4; maybe TRBD1 (6 bases). Trimming took 4 bases from V and 4 from J, leaving 13 bases between them. Germline V CDR1 and CDR2: SGHTA, FQGNSA. The CDR3 is 15 residues long. DNA of the CDR3: TGTGCCAGCAGCTCGCAGGGGCCAATTAATGAAAAACTGTTTTTT. Translation: CASSSQGPINEKLFF.

This clonotype was recorded at least ten times. The V and J genes are TRBV20-1 and TRBJ2-5; the match to TRBD2 covers 10 bases. The CDR3 is 15 residues long. Per the germline V gene, CDR1 is DFQATT and CDR2 is SNEGSKA (reference sequence). V lost 6 bases and J lost 4; bases outside the gene matches: 11. CDR3 region: CSAYTSGDGVETQYF. CDR3 nucleotides: TGCAGTGCATATACTAGCGGGGACGGGGTAGAGACCCAGTACTTC.

The sample holds many counts of this clonotype. The V gene is TRBV6-2 or TRBV6-3, the J gene TRBJ2-5; 11 nucleotides line up with TRBD1. This CDR3 contains 15 residues. Per the germline V gene, CDR1 is MNHEY and CDR2 is SVGEGT. Losses at the gene ends were 5 bases for V and 4 bases for J; bases not matched to a gene: 6. The CDR3 region has the DNA TGTGCCAGCAGTCAAAGGACAGGGGGCTCAGAGACCCAGTACTTC. Protein: CASSQRTGGSETQYF.

As concerns this clonotype: A read error may be the cause here, since a much bigger clone is one base away. The genes are TRBV7-9 and TRBJ1-6; D gene ambiguous. CDR1 is SEHNR and CDR2 is FQNEAQ in the germline V gene (reference sequence). This CDR3 contains 15 residues. The CDR3 spells CASSRDRSYNSHLHF. Here the CDR3 DNA reads TGTGCCAGCAGCCGGGATCGCTCCTATAATTCACACCTCCACTTT. Variable domain in full (rest from reference TRBV7-9 and TRBJ1-6): DTGVSQNPRHKITKRGQNVTFRCDPISEHNRLYWYRQTLGQGPEFLTYFQNEAQLEKSRLLSDRFSAERPKGSFSTLEIQRTEQGDSAMYLCASSRDRSYNSHLHFGNGTRLTVT.

The CDR3 DNA follows: TGTGCCAGCAGCCAACTCGAGACAGGGGATAACACAGATACGCAGTATTTT. Translated: CASSQLETGDNTDTQYF. V gene TRBV4-2 combines with J gene TRBJ2-3; 8 nucleotides line up with TRBD1. CDR3 size: 17 residues. Unmatched junction bases numbered 9, after V lost 2 bases and J lost 2 bases. Germline V gene sequence: CDR1 LGHNA, CDR2 YNFKEQ.

The chain has TRBV5-1 and TRBJ2-2, with TRBD1 matching 8 bases. Germline trimming cut 4 bases from V and 7 bases from J; bases unmatched to any gene: 6. The germline CDR1 and CDR2 sequences are SGHRS and YFSETQ. The CDR3 contains 14 residues. The CDR3 loop is CASSGDRGGGELFF. The CDR3 nucleotides are TGCGCCAGCAGCGGTGACAGGGGCGGCGGGGAGCTGTTTTTT. The full variable domain, in which reference TRBV5-1 and TRBJ2-2 provide the parts outside the CDR3, is KAGVTQTPRYLIKTRGQQVTLSCSPISGHRSVSWYQQTPGQGLQFLFEYFSETQRNKGNFPGRFSGRQFSNSRSEMNVSTLELGDSALYLCASSGDRGGGELFFGEGSRLTVL.

The chain carries TRBV12-3 or TRBV12-4 and TRBJ2-2; the match to TRBD1 covers 7 bases. V dropped 5 bases and J dropped 3; count of bases not matched to a gene: 6. The length of the CDR3 is 15 residues. The CDR3 spells CASSPGTDYTGELFF. The CDR3 DNA is TGTGCCAGCAGTCCCGGGACAGACTACACCGGGGAGCTGTTTTTT.

This clonotype was counted between two and nine times. V gene TRBV10-3 combines with J gene TRBJ2-3; D is possibly TRBD2 (7 bases). The CDR3 has 14 amino acids. V gave up 6 bases and J gave up 6 bases, with 16 bases separating them. Germline V gene sequence: CDR1 ENHRY, CDR2 SYGVKD. The CDR3 loop reads CAISRGAEADTQYF. The CDR3 nucleotides read TGTGCCATCAGCCGGGGGGCCGAGGCGGATACGCAGTATTTT.

The gene calls are TRBV19 and TRBJ1-5; the match to TRBD1 covers 7 bases. The CDR3 covers 18 residues. Germline CDR1 is LNHDA and CDR2 is SQIVND (reference sequence). Trimming removed 5 bases from V and 0 bases from J; junction bases left unmatched: 13. As DNA, the CDR3 is TGTGCCAGTAGTCCGGGGAGGGGGCGACATTATAGCAATCAGCCCCAGCATTTT. This translates into CASSPGRGRHYSNQPQHF.

This sequence joins TRBV7-9 and TRBJ1-1; 8 nucleotides align to TRBD1. The CDR3 contains 16 residues. The V and J ends lost 5 bases and 0 bases, in that order; junction bases with no gene match: 8. Germline CDR1 is SEHNR and CDR2 is FQNEAQ (reference sequence). The chain's CDR3 is CASSSRQGLMNTEAFF. CDR3 nucleotide sequence: TGTGCCAGCAGCAGTAGACAGGGGCTCATGAACACTGAAGCTTTCTTT.

The sample holds many counts of this clonotype. This chain connects TRBV18 to TRBJ1-1; D is uncertain. The ends were cut back, 3 bases at V and 4 bases at J, with 9 bases in the middle. In germline, CDR1 is KGHSH, CDR2 LQKENI. This CDR3 region has 13 residues. The CDR3 is CASSPGSSTEAFF. The CDR3 region has the DNA TGTGCCAGCTCACCGGGAAGTTCCACTGAAGCTTTCTTT.

In this sample, this clonotype turned up many times. The chain combines TRBV7-3 with TRBJ2-2, with a weak D call TRBD1 (5 bases). Trimming cost V 5 bases and J 0 bases, with 13 bases left between them. Germline assignment: CDR1 SGHTA and CDR2 FQGTGA. The CDR3 loop spans 16 amino acids. CDR3 region: CASSPFTTANTGELFF. CDR3 nucleotide sequence: TGTGCCAGCAGCCCCTTTACGACAGCGAACACCGGGGAGCTGTTTTTT. The full variable domain, rest sourced from reference TRBV7-3 and TRBJ2-2, is GAGVSQTPSNKVTEKGKYVELRCDPISGHTALYWYRQSLGQGPEFLIYFQGTGAADDSGLPNDRFFAVRPEGSVSTLKIQRTERGDSAVYLCASSPFTTANTGELFFGEGSRLTVL.

This clonotype was recorded a few times. The chain joins TRBV30 to TRBJ1-4; D is undetermined. The CDR3 totals 11 residues. From germline, CDR1 is GTSNPN and CDR2 SVGIG (reference sequence). V was pared by 1 base and J by 5 bases, with 2 bases between. The CDR3 nucleotides read TGTGCCTGGAGTGAAAATGAAAAACTGTTTTTT. Protein product: CAWSENEKLFF.

The table lists this clonotype with a few counts. This rearrangement joins TRBV29-1 to TRBJ2-1; possible D gene TRBD1, 6 bases. Germline V gene lookup returns CDR1 SQVTM and CDR2 ANQGSEA. The V gene lost 6 bases and the J gene lost 0 bases, with 12 bases spanning the gap. This CDR3 is 14 amino acids long. The CDR3 DNA sequence: TGCAGCGTCCGAATGGGGGCCTCCTACAATGAGCAGTTCTTC. Residues: CSVRMGASYNEQFF.

This clonotype was found many times. CDR3 DNA: TGTGCCAGCAGTTCCGGGGAGGCGCAGTATTTT. Protein sequence: CASSSGEAQYF. The J gene is TRBJ2-3, the V gene TRBV12-3 or TRBV12-4; perhaps TRBD2 as D (6 bases). The CDR3 has 11 residues. V was trimmed by 4 bases and J by 10 bases, leaving 9 bases between them.

The chain uses TRBV7-9 and TRBJ1-4, with a weak D call TRBD1 (6 bases). V lost 4 bases and J 5 bases, leaving 17 bases between the germline ends. Germline V lookup: CDR1 SEHNR, CDR2 FQNEAQ (reference sequence). This CDR3 contains 16 residues. The CDR3 reads CASSSRGNGGNEKLFF. The CDR3 DNA sequence: TGTGCCAGCAGCTCAAGGGGGAATGGAGGCAATGAAAAACTGTTTTTT.

The chain carries TRBV6-5 and TRBJ1-2; 8 bases fit TRBD1. The CDR3 is made up of 17 amino acids. The trim removed 0 bases at V and 4 bases at J, leaving 10 bases unmatched. The germline gives CDR1 MNHEY, CDR2 SVGAGI. CDR3 bases: TGTGCCAGCAGTTACTCGGGACAGGCGGCGGGATTCTATGGCTACACCTTC. This sequence encodes CASSYSGQAAGFYGYTF.

The table lists this clonotype with many counts. V usage is TRBV5-1 and J usage is TRBJ2-1; 10 bases are shared with TRBD2. The CDR3 sequence is 15 residues long. Trimming took 4 bases from V and 5 from J; bases not matched to a gene: 6. Germline CDR1 SGHRS, CDR2 YFSETQ. The chain's CDR3 is CASSPGTSEHNEQFF. In DNA form, the CDR3 reads TGCGCCAGCAGCCCGGGGACTAGCGAGCACAATGAGCAGTTCTTC.

The chain recombines TRBV4-1 with TRBJ2-5, with 11 nucleotides matching TRBD2. J lost 3 bases, V lost 2 bases, and 2 bases had no gene match. CDR1 is MGHRA and CDR2 is YSYEKL in the germline V gene. The CDR3 runs 15 residues. CDR3 sequence (DNA): TGCGCCAGCAGCCAACTGACTAGCGGGGAAGAGACCCAGTACTTC. Translated: CASSQLTSGEETQYF.

This clonotype was observed a handful of times. The rearrangement joins TRBV4-2 to TRBJ2-3; 10 bases are shared with TRBD2. CDR3 length: 16 residues. With V trimmed by 1 base and J by 5 bases, 6 bases remained unmatched. CDR1 and CDR2 (germline): LGHNA, YNFKEQ. The CDR3 loop reads CASSQAGLAEIDTQYF. The DNA of the CDR3 is TGTGCCAGCAGCCAAGCAGGACTAGCGGAGATAGATACGCAGTATTTT.

The rearrangement uses TRBV11-2 and TRBJ2-5; D may be TRBD2 (5 bases). V lost 5 bases and J 3 bases, leaving 19 bases between the germline ends. This CDR3 is 16 amino acids long. CDR1 SGHAT and CDR2 FQNNGV come from the germline V gene. The CDR3 DNA reads TGTGCCAGCAGCCAATTGATGGACTCCGTAAAAGAGACCCAGTACTTC. Translation: CASSQLMDSVKETQYF.

This clonotype came up many times. The V gene is TRBV20-1, the J gene TRBJ2-5, with 8 bases aligning to TRBD2. J gave up 4 bases and V 6 bases, and 10 bases lay outside the gene matches. CDR3 length: 14 amino acids. Germline values: CDR1 DFQATT, CDR2 SNEGSKA (reference sequence). DNA of the CDR3: TGCAGTGCGGCGGGGGGATATTTGCGAGAGACCCAGTACTTC. Translating gives CSAAGGYLRETQYF.

CDR3 region: CASSEESGGYNEQFF. The CDR3, as DNA: TGTGCCAGCAGTGAAGAGTCAGGGGGCTACAATGAGCAGTTCTTC. The chain joins TRBV6-1 to TRBJ2-1, with 7 bases identical to TRBD1. The ends lost 1 base at V and 3 bases at J; junction bases unmatched: 3. The CDR3 loop spans 15 amino acids. Germline lookup yields CDR1 MNHNS and CDR2 SASEGT.

This clonotype was picked up many times. The chain uses TRBV11-2 and TRBJ2-7, with a possible D match to TRBD2 (6 bases). Trimming removed 5 bases at V and 4 bases at J, with 15 bases between. Germline V gene data show CDR1 as SGHAT and CDR2 as FQNNGV. CDR3 length: 14 amino acids. CDR3 amino acids: CASSPLGGLYEQYF. CDR3 sequence (DNA): TGTGCCAGCAGCCCCCTCGGAGGGCTATACGAGCAGTACTTC.

This clonotype was seen at least ten times. This chain joins TRBV5-1 and TRBJ2-2, with D maybe TRBD2 (7 bases). V was clipped by 3 bases and J by 0 bases, with 12 bases between them. The CDR3 runs 16 residues. Germline assignment: CDR1 SGHRS and CDR2 YFSETQ. CDR3 sequence: CASSSRGAPNTGELFF. CDR3 nucleotide sequence: TGCGCCAGCAGCTCCCGGGGGGCGCCGAACACCGGGGAGCTGTTTTTT.

This clonotype showed up just a few times. V usage is TRBV5-1 and J usage is TRBJ1-1; maybe TRBD1 (5 bases). The V end was cut by 4 bases, the J end by 11 bases, with 21 bases between. The germline V gene has CDR1 SGHRS and CDR2 YFSETQ. The CDR3 loop spans 14 amino acids. CDR3 amino acids: CASSPNGGLSGAFF. As DNA, the CDR3 is TGCGCCAGCAGCCCTAACGGGGGTTTATCAGGGGCTTTCTTT.

This clonotype has ten or more counts. The chain has TRBV5-6 and TRBJ2-3, with no clear D. The CDR3 is made up of 14 amino acids. Trimming pared 3 bases from V and 4 bases from J, leaving 12 bases between. From germline, CDR1 is SGHDT and CDR2 YYEEEE. CDR3: CASSSLKGPDTQYF. DNA for the CDR3: TGTGCCAGCAGCTCGCTTAAGGGCCCAGATACGCAGTATTTT.

This chain uses TRBV6-2 or TRBV6-3 with TRBJ1-2; possibly TRBD1 for D (5 bases). CDR3 length equals 13 residues. Germline V gene lookup returns CDR1 MNHEY and CDR2 SVGEGT. Trimming pared 6 bases from V and 4 bases from J, leaving 12 bases between. CDR3 residues: CASSFRAGYGYTF. The CDR3 coding sequence is TGTGCCAGCAGCTTCAGGGCGGGCTATGGCTACACCTTC.